The clone carrying this T cell receptor (beta chain) is deemed medium-sized (0.01 to 0.1%). As yet, its antigen is unknown. Germline V gene data show CDR1 as SEHNR and CDR2 as FQNEAQ (reference sequence). The CDR3 consists of 14 residues. The V gene end was trimmed by 7 bases and the J gene end by 3 bases; junction bases not matched to a gene: 7. Researchers attached unique molecular identifiers to individual cDNA molecules. In TCRdb, the 5' RACE reads were re-called with MiXCR into one record per CDR3 protein. The table lists about 64,000 distinct CDR3 sequences, just under 5% of them singletons. The data belong to a study of early T cells in non-severe SARS-CoV-2 infection. Across the whole study: Bulk RNA from unsorted whole blood was sequenced; chains were unpaired.

Study outcomes and limitations: There was a bias toward anti-spike CD8 responses in VDJdb matching, which missed private and CD4 specificities.

Sequencing was done on a sample of whole blood. V is TRBV7-9 and J is TRBJ2-3; TRBD1 agrees at 7 bases. The sequence was obtained from an adult who was a healthcare worker with PCR-confirmed SARS-CoV-2 infection or an uninfected control (not recorded which). In nucleotides, the CDR3 is TGTGCCAGCATTCTGACAGGGTCTACAGATACGCAGTATTTT. Translation: CASILTGSTDTQYF.